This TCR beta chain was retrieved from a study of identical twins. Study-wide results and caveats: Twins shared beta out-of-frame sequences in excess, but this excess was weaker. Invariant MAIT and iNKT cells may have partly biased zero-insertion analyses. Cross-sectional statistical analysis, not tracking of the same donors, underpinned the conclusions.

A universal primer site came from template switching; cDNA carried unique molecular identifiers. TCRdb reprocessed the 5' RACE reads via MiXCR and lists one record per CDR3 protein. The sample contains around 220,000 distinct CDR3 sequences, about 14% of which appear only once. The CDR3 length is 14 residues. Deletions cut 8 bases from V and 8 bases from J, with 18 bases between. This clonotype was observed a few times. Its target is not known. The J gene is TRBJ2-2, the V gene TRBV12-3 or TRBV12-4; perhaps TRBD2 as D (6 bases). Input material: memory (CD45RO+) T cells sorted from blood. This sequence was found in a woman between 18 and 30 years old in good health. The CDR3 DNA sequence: TGTGCCAGCCATAGAGGGACTGCTGGGGGGGAGCTGTTTTTT. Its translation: CASHRGTAGGELFF.